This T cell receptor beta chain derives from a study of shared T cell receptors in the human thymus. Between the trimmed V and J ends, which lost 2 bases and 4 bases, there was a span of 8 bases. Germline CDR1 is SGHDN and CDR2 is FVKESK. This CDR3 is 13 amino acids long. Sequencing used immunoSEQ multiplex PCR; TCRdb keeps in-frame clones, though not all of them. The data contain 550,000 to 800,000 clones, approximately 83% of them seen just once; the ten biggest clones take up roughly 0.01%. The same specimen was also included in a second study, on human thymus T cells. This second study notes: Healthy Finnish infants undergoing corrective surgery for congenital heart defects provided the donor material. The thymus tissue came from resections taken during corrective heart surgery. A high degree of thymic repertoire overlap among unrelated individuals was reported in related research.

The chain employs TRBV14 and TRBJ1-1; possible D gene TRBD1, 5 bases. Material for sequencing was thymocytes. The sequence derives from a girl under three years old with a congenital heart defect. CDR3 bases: TGTGCCAGCAGCCAATTAGGGGTCACTGAAGCTTTCTTT. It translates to CASSQLGVTEAFF.